This passage covers 9 T cell receptor beta chains from one sample sequenced in a study of regulatory T cells in long-lasting Graves disease. The time point here: newly diagnosed GD, antithyroid drugs for less than 3 months. Scientists built the TCR library using RNA that was extracted from PBMCs. CDR3-region Arm-PCR and iRepertoire HTBI primers produced the TCR beta libraries. One entry per CDR3 protein, called by TCRdb with MiXCR from the multiplex PCR reads. Found here are 250,000 to 300,000 distinct CDR3 sequences, around 19% of them singletons; the top ten hold 11% to 15%. These same data were also listed under a study on T cells in Graves' hyperthyroidism and ophthalmopathy.

The material was peripheral blood mononuclear cells (PBMCs), obtained at new diagnosis, from a patient treated with antithyroid drugs. The receptors derive from a woman younger than 45 with Graves disease.

This clonotype was observed a handful of times. The chain combines TRBV6-1 with TRBJ1-1; D remains unclear. The CDR3 totals 14 residues. The germline CDR1 and CDR2 sequences are MNHNS and SASEGT. V gave up 6 bases and J gave up 3 bases, with 14 bases separating them. Here the CDR3 DNA reads TGTGCCAGCAGCGTGACACGGGATGACACTGAAGCTTTCTTT. It is translated as CASSVTRDDTEAFF.

This sequence joins TRBV13 and TRBJ2-1, with 9 nucleotides matching TRBD2. CDR1 is PRHDT and CDR2 is FYEKMQ in the germline V gene (reference sequence). The CDR3 contains 14 residues. The V and J ends lost 0 bases and 8 bases, in that order; junction bases with no gene match: 2. The CDR3 protein is CASSLGSGGHEQFF. The CDR3 DNA reads TGTGCCAGCAGCTTAGGCAGCGGGGGGCATGAGCAGTTCTTC.

This clonotype has a count of ten or more. The chain is built from TRBV12-3 or TRBV12-4 and TRBJ1-1, with D unresolved. There are 14 residues in the CDR3. Trimming took off 7 bases at V and 1 base at J, with 13 bases between the two ends. DNA for the CDR3: TGTGCCAGCACCCCGGGAGTCCAGAACACTGAAGCTTTCTTT. Translation gives CASTPGVQNTEAFF.

This clonotype was observed many times. The chain uses TRBV19 and TRBJ1-5; 11 nucleotides match TRBD1. V shed 10 bases and J 7 bases; nucleotides not matched to a gene: 6. Germline V gene data show CDR1 as LNHDA and CDR2 as SQIVND (reference sequence). The CDR3 totals 13 residues. CDR3 bases: TGTGCCACTCGGACAGGGGGCTTGCAGCCCCAGCATTTT. Its protein is CATRTGGLQPQHF.

This clonotype was recorded many times. V usage is TRBV20-1 and J usage is TRBJ1-3; D may be TRBD1 (6 bases). This CDR3 is built from 14 residues. Germline-derived CDR1 and CDR2 are DFQATT and SNEGSKA (reference sequence). Trimming took off 0 bases at V and 4 bases at J, with 10 bases between the two ends. The CDR3 sequence is CSAREGGPGNTIYF. The CDR3 coding sequence is TGCAGTGCTAGAGAAGGGGGGCCGGGAAACACCATATATTTT.

This clonotype has ten or more counts. This chain joins TRBV3-1 and TRBJ1-3, with no clear D. The CDR3 extends over 12 amino acids. Deletions cut 1 base from V and 7 bases from J, with 5 bases between. Germline V lookup: CDR1 LGHDT, CDR2 YNNKEL (reference sequence). The DNA of the CDR3 is TGTGCCAGCAGCCAAGTAGTGAACACCATATATTTT. Protein: CASSQVVNTIYF.

At least ten counts were recorded for this clonotype. The chain links TRBV19 to TRBJ1-6; D might be TRBD1 (5 bases). CDR1 is LNHDA, CDR2 SQIVND, per germline (reference sequence). V lost 5 bases and J lost 5, with 16 bases in between. The CDR3 length is 16 residues. The DNA of the CDR3 is TGTGCCAGTAGTCATACTATAAGACAGCATAATTCACCCCTCCACTTT. It yields the protein CASSHTIRQHNSPLHF.

The chain is built from TRBV5-4 and TRBJ1-1; possibly TRBD1 for D (6 bases). Germline V gene sequence: CDR1 SGHNT, CDR2 YYREEE (reference sequence). V was clipped by 3 bases and J by 7 bases, with 19 bases between them. The CDR3 runs 15 residues. This CDR3 is CASSWVQGGGDEAFF. The CDR3 region has the DNA TGTGCCAGCAGCTGGGTCCAAGGGGGAGGGGATGAAGCTTTCTTT.

This clonotype was detected many times. Compared with germline, one end of the junction differs, possibly owing to a read error. This rearrangement joins TRBV6-1 to TRBJ2-1; 9 bases align to TRBD2. The CDR3 has 16 residues. Germline assignment: CDR1 MNHNS and CDR2 SASEGT. CDR3 sequence reads: CASSEGFAASGTPRIF. The CDR3 DNA reads as TGTGCCAGCAGTGAAGGTTTTGCGGCTAGCGGGACCCCCCGGATCTTC.